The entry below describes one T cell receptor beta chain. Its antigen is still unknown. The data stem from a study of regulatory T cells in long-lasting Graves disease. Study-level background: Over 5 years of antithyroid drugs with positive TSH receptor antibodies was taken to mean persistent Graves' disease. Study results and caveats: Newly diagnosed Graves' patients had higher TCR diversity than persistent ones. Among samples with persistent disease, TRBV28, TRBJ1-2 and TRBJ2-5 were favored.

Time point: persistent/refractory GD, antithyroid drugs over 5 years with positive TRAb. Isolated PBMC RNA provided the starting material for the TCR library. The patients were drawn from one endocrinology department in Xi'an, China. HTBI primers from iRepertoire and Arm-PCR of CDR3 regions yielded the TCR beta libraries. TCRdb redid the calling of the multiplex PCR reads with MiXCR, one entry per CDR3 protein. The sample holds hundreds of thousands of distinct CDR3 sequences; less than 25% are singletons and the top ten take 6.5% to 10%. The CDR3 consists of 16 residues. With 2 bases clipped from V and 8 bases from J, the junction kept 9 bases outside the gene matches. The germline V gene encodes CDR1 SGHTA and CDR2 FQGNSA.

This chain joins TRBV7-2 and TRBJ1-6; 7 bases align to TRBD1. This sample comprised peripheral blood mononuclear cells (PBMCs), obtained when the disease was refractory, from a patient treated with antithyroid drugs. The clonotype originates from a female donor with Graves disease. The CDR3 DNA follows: TGTGCCAGCAGCTTATCGTCTGTCAGGGGGGATTCACCCCTCCACTTT. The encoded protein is CASSLSSVRGDSPLHF.